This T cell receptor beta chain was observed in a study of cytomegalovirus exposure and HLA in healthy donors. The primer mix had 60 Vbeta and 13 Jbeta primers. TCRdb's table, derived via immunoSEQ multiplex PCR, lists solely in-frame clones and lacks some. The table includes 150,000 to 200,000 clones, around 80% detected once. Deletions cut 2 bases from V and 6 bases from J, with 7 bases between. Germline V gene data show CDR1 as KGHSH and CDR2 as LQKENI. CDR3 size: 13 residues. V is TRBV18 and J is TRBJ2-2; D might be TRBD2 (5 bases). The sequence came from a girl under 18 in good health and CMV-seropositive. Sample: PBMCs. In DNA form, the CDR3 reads TGTGCCAGCTCACCATACGGGGCCGGGGAGCTGTTTTTT. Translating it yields CASSPYGAGELFF.